What follows are 16 T cell receptor beta chains derived from one specimen sequenced in a study of blood T cell repertoires in COVID-19. Assay: immunoSEQ multiplex PCR; the TCRdb copy retains only in-frame clones and omits some. The table shows over 130,000 clones, with over 70% occurring only once. The sequenced material came from peripheral blood. These receptors all stem from a man aged 55 to 70 with active or convalescent COVID-19.

This clone was found a few times. The rearrangement links TRBV7-9 to TRBJ1-5, with TRBD1 as a possible D gene (6 bases). The V gene's germline CDR1 is SEHNR and CDR2 FQNEAQ (reference sequence). The V gene lost 3 bases and the J gene lost 4 bases, with 13 bases spanning the gap. The CDR3 contains 15 residues. Here the CDR3 DNA reads TGTGCCAGCAGCTTGGGGGGGGGCAGAAATCAGCCCCAGCATTTT. The encoded protein is CASSLGGGRNQPQHF.

The rearrangement links TRBV7-2 to TRBJ2-7; D is perhaps TRBD1 (6 bases). Germline V lookup: CDR1 SGHTA, CDR2 FQGNSA. The CDR3 sequence is 15 residues long. The V and J ends lost 3 bases and 3 bases respectively, with 15 bases between them. CDR3 in DNA: TGTGCCAGCAGCTTCGAACAGGGAGTAATCTACGAGCAGTACTTC. Encoded protein: CASSFEQGVIYEQYF. The full variable domain, in which reference TRBV7-2 and TRBJ2-7 provide the parts outside the CDR3, is GAGVSQSPSNKVTEKGKDVELRCDPISGHTALYWYRQSLGQGLEFLIYFQGNSAPDKSGLPSDRFSAERTGGSVSTLTIQRTQQEDSAVYLCASSFEQGVIYEQYFGPGTRLTVT.

This clone was recorded once. The gene calls are TRBV18 and TRBJ1-4; D is perhaps TRBD1 (6 bases). The CDR3 sequence is 14 residues long. Germline assignment: CDR1 KGHSH and CDR2 LQKENI. The germline V and J ends were trimmed by 2 bases and 7 bases, with 11 bases remaining between them. The CDR3 region has the DNA TGTGCCAGCTCACCAACAGGGTTAGGTGAAAAACTGTTTTTT. Its protein is CASSPTGLGEKLFF.

CDR3 residues: CASSLARENYNEQFF. The CDR3 bases are TGTGCCAGCAGCTTGGCGCGGGAGAATTACAATGAGCAGTTCTTC. The chain links TRBV5-4 to TRBJ2-1; 7 bases agree with TRBD2. CDR3 length equals 15 residues. Germline-derived CDR1 and CDR2 are SGHNT and YYREEE (reference sequence). The V gene end was trimmed by 0 bases and the J gene end by 4 bases; junction bases not matched to a gene: 4.

With respect to this clone: The junction departs from the called germline gene at one end, perhaps through a read error. Written as DNA, the CDR3 is TGTGCCAGCAGTTTATCTCTAGCGGGAGGCACCGATACGCAGTATTTT. It yields the protein CASSLSLAGGTDTQYF. The chain couples TRBV6-5 to TRBJ2-3; 11 nucleotides line up with TRBD2. The CDR3 has 16 amino acids. CDR1 and CDR2 (germline): MNHEY, SVGAGI.

V is TRBV28 and J is TRBJ1-1; D is uncertain. Germline assignment: CDR1 MDHEN and CDR2 SYDVKM. V was pared by 5 bases and J by 1 base, with 8 bases between. This CDR3 comprises 13 residues. The CDR3 reads CASSPPGNTEAFF. The CDR3 DNA reads as TGTGCCAGCAGTCCGCCAGGGAACACTGAAGCTTTCTTT.

J is TRBJ2-1 and V is TRBV6-4, with TRBD2 identical over 12 bases. Germline-derived CDR1 and CDR2 are MRHNA and SNTAGT. The CDR3 is 15 amino acids. V shed 4 bases and J 4 bases; nucleotides not matched to a gene: 2. CDR3 in amino acids: CASSVLAGGYNEQFF. CDR3 DNA sequence: TGTGCCAGCAGTGTTCTAGCGGGAGGGTACAATGAGCAGTTCTTC.

The chain is built from TRBV3-1 (or the pseudogene TRBV3-2) and TRBJ2-2, with 15 bases fitting TRBD2. CDR3 length: 19 residues. Looked up from germline, CDR1 is LGHDT and CDR2 is YNNKEL (reference sequence). V shed 3 bases and J 5 bases; nucleotides not matched to a gene: 10. Written as DNA, the CDR3 is TGTGCCAGCAGCCATCAACACGGACTAGCGGGAGGGAATACCGGGGAGCTGTTTTTT. It codes for CASSHQHGLAGGNTGELFF.

The rearrangement uses TRBV12-5 and TRBJ1-1; D may be TRBD1 (6 bases). V lost 9 bases and J 2 bases, leaving 13 bases between the germline ends. The CDR3 totals 13 residues. Germline CDR1 is LGHNT and CDR2 is FRNRAP. The CDR3 sequence is CASDRGYNTEAFF. The CDR3 nucleotides are TGTGCTAGCGATAGGGGGTATAACACTGAAGCTTTCTTT.

This sequence joins TRBV2 and TRBJ2-1; 9 bases match TRBD1. The V gene end was trimmed by 8 bases and the J gene end by 3 bases; junction bases not matched to a gene: 2. There are 13 residues in the CDR3. Germline-derived CDR1 and CDR2 are SNHLY and FYNNEI. The CDR3 DNA follows: TGTGCCAGCGAGGGACAGGGCTACAATGAGCAGTTCTTC. It specifies CASEGQGYNEQFF.

This clone has just a few counts. The chain employs TRBV27 and TRBJ2-7; 11 bases line up with TRBD2. V was pared by 3 bases and J by 2 bases, with 3 bases of the junction left unmatched. The CDR3 length is 15 residues. Germline CDR1 MNHEY, CDR2 SMNVEV (reference sequence). CDR3: CASSLTSGATYEQYF. The CDR3 DNA sequence: TGTGCCAGCAGTTTGACTAGCGGGGCAACCTACGAGCAGTACTTC.

The genes are TRBV6-6 and TRBJ2-7; a weak D match, TRBD1 (5 bases). Germline loops: CDR1 MNHNY, CDR2 SVGAGI (reference sequence). The CDR3 spans 14 residues. V was cut by 4 bases and J by 4 bases, with 14 bases left in between. CDR3 nucleotides: TGTGCCAGCAGTTTGACAAGGGGAAATTACGAGCAGTACTTC. It encodes CASSLTRGNYEQYF.

V usage is TRBV5-1 and J usage is TRBJ1-1; D is possibly TRBD1 (6 bases). V shed 4 bases and J shed 2 bases, with 12 bases lying between them. The CDR3 totals 14 residues. Germline V gene sequence: CDR1 SGHRS, CDR2 YFSETQ. CDR3 DNA: TGCGCCAGCAGCCTCCGGACAGCCAACACTGAAGCTTTCTTT. Protein: CASSLRTANTEAFF. Full variable domain (rest looked up from reference TRBV5-1 and TRBJ1-1): KAGVTQTPRYLIKTRGQQVTLSCSPISGHRSVSWYQQTPGQGLQFLFEYFSETQRNKGNFPGRFSGRQFSNSRSEMNVSTLELGDSALYLCASSLRTANTEAFFGQGTRLTVV.

This rearrangement joins TRBV19 to TRBJ2-2, with 12 bases identical to TRBD2. CDR1 is LNHDA, CDR2 SQIVND, per germline (reference sequence). With V trimmed by 7 bases and J by 2 bases, 5 bases remained unmatched. The CDR3 has 16 residues. The CDR3 region is CASTLLAGGNTGELFF. The DNA for the CDR3 is TGTGCCAGTACCCTACTAGCGGGAGGTAACACCGGGGAGCTGTTTTTT. The full variable domain, with the rest looked up from reference TRBV19 and TRBJ2-2, is DGGITQSPKYLFRKEGQNVTLSCEQNLNHDAMYWYRQDPGQGLRLIYYSQIVNDFQKGDIAEGYSVSREKKESFPLTVTSAQKNPTAFYLCASTLLAGGNTGELFFGEGSRLTVL.

This chain connects TRBV24-1 to TRBJ1-5, with D perhaps matching TRBD1 (5 bases). Germline lookup yields CDR1 KGHDR and CDR2 SFDVKD. The CDR3 has 17 amino acids. Deletions cut 2 bases from V and 0 bases from J, with 13 bases between. The CDR3 coding sequence is TGTGCCACCAGTGATTCTCAGGGACTGGGTAGCAATCAGCCCCAGCATTTT. Its translation is CATSDSQGLGSNQPQHF.

This chain links TRBV19 with TRBJ2-3; D is unclear. CDR3 length: 13 amino acids. V shed 3 bases and J shed 6 bases, with 10 bases lying between them. CDR1 is LNHDA and CDR2 is SQIVND in the germline V gene (reference sequence). The CDR3 spells CASSITISDTQYF. CDR3 sequence (DNA): TGTGCCAGTAGTATCACTATTTCCGATACGCAGTATTTT.